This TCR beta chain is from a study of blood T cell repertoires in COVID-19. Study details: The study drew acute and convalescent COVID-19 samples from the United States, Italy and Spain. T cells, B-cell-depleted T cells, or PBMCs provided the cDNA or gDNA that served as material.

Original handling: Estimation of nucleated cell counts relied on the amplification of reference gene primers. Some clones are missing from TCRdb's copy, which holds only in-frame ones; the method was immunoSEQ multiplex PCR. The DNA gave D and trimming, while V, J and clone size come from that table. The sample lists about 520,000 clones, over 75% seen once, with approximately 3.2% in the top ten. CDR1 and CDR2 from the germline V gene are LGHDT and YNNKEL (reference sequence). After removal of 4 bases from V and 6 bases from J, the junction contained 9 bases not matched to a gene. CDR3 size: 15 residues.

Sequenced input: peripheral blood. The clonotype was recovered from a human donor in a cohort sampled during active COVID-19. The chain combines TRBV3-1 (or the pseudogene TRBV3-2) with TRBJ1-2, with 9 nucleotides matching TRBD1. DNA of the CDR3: TGTGCCAGCAGCCGAAGGCCGACAGGGGGAGATGGCTACACCTTC. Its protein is CASSRRPTGGDGYTF.